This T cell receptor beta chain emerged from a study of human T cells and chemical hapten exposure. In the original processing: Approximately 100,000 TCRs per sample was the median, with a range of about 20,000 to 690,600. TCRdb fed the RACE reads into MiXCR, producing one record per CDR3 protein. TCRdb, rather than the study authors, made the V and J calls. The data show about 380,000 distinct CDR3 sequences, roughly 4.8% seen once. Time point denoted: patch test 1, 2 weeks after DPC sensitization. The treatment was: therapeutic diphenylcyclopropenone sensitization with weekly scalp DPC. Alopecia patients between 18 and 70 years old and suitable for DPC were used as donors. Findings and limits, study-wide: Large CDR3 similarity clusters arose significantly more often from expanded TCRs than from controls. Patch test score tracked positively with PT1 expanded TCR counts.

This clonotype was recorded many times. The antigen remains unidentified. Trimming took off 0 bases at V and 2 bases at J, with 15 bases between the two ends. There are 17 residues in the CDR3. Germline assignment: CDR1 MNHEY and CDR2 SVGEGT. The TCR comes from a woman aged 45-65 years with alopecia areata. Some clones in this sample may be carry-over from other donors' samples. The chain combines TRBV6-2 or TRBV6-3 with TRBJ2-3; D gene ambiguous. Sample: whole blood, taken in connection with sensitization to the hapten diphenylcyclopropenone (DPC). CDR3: CASSYSLTTGSTDTQYF. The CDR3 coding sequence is TGTGCCAGCAGTTACTCGTTGACAACCGGGTCCACAGATACGCAGTATTTT.